This T cell receptor beta chain was captured by sequencing in a study of blood T cell repertoires in COVID-19. Study-level background: Samples came from the United States, Italy and Spain, spanning acute and convalescent COVID-19.

The method was immunoSEQ multiplex PCR; TCRdb's version includes in-frame clones alone and lacks a portion of them. The sample lists fewer than 200,000 clones; about 88% were seen once. The V gene end was trimmed by 4 bases and the J gene end by 0 bases; junction bases not matched to a gene: 4. CDR1 and CDR2 from the germline V gene are LNHDA and SQIVND (reference sequence). This CDR3 contains 15 residues. The sequenced material came from peripheral blood. This receptor was obtained from a man aged 55 to 70 with acute or convalescent COVID-19. The chain joins TRBV19 to TRBJ2-3, with TRBD2 matching over 7 bases. CDR3 coding DNA: TGTGCCAGTAGTACCCTAGCGGCTAGCACAGATACGCAGTATTTT. This codes for CASSTLAASTDTQYF.